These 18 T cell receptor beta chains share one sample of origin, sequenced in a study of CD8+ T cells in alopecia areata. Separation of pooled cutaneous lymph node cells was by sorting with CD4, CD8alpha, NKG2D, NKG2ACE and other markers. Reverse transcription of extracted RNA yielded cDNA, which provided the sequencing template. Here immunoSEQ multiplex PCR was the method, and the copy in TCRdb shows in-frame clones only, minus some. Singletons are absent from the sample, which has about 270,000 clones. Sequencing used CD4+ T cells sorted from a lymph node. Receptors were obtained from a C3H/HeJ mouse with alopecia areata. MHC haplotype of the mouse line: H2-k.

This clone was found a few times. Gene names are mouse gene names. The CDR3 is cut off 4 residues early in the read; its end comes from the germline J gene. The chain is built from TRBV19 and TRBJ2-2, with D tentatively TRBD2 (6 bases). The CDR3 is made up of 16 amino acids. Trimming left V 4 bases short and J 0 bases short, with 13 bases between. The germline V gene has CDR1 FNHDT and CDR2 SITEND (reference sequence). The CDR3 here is CASSPGGTPNTGQLYF. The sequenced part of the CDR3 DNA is TGTGCCAGCAGTCCAGGAGGGACTCCAAACACCGGG.

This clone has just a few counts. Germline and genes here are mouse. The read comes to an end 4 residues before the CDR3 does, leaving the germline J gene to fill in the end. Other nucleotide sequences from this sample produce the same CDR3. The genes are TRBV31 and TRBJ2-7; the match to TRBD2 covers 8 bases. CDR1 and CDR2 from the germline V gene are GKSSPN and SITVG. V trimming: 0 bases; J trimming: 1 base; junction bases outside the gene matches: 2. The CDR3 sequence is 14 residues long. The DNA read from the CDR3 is TGTGCCTGGAGTCTACCTGGGGGGTCCTAT. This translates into CAWSLPGGSY. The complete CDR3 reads CAWSLPGGSYEQYF.

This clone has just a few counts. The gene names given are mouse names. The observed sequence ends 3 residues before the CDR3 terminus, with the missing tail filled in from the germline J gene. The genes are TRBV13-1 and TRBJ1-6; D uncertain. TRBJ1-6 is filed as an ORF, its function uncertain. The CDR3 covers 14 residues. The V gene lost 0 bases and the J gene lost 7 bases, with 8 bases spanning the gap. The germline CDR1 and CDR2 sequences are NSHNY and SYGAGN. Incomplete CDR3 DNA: TGTGCCAGCAGTGATGCTCCAGGAAATTCGCCC. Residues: CASSDAPGNSP. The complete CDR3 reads CASSDAPGNSPLYF.

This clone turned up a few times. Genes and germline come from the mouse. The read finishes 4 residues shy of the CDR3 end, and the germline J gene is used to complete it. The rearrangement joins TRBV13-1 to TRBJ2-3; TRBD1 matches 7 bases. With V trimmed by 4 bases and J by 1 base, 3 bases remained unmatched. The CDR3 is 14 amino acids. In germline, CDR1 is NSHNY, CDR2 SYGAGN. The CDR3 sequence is CASSNRGGAETLYF. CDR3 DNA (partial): TGTGCCAGCAGTAACAGGGGTGGTGCAGAA.

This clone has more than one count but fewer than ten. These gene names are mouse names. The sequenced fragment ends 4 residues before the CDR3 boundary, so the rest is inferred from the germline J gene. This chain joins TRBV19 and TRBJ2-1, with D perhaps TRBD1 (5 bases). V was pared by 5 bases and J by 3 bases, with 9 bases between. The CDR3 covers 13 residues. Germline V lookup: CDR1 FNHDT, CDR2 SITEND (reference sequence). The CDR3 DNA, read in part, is TGTGCCAGCAGAGGACAATCCTATGCT. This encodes CASRGQSYA. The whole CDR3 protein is CASRGQSYAEQFF.

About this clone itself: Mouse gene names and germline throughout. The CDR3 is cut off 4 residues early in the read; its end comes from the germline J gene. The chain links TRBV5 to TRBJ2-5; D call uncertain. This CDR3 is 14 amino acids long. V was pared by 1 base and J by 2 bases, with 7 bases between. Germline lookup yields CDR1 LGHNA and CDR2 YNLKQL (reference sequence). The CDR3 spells CASSQVTFQDTQYF. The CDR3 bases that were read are TGTGCCAGCAGCCAAGTTACATTCCAAGAC.

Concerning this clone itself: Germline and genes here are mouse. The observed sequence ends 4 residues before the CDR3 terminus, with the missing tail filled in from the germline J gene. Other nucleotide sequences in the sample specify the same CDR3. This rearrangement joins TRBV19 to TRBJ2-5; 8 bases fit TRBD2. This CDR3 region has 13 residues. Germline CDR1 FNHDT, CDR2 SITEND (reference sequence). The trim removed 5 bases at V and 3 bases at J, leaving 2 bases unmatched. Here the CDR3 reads CASSRLGQDTQYF. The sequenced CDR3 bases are TGTGCCAGCAGCCGACTGGGGCAAGAC. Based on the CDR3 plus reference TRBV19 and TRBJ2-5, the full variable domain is GGIITQTPKFLIGQEGQKLTLKCQQNFNHDTMYWYRQDSGKGLRLIYYSITENDLQKGDLSEGYDASREKKSSFSLTVTSAQKNEMAVFLCASSRLGQDTQYFGPGTRLLVL.

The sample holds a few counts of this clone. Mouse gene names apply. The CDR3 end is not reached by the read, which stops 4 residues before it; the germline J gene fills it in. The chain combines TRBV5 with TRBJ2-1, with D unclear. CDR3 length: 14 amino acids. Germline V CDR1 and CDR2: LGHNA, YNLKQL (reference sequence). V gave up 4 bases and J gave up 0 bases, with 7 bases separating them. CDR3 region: CASSPQANYAEQFF. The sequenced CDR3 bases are TGTGCCAGCAGCCCTCAGGCTAACTATGCT.

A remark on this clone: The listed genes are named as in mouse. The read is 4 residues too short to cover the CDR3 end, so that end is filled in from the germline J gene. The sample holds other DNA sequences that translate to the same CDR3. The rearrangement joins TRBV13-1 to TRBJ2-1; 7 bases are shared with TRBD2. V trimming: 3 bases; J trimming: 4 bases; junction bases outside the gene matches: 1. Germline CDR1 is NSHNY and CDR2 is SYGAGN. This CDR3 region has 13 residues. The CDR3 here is CASSGLGYAEQFF. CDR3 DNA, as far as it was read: TGTGCCAGCAGTGGACTGGGTTATGCT.

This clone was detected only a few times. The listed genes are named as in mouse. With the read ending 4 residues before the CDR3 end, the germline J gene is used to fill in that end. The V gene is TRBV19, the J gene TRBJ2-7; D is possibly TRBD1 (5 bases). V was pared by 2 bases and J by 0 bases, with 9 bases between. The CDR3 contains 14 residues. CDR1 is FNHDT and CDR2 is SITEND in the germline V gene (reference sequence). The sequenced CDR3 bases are TGTGCCAGCAGTATTACCAGGGTCTCCTAT. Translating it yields CASSITRVSY. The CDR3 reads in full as CASSITRVSYEQYF.

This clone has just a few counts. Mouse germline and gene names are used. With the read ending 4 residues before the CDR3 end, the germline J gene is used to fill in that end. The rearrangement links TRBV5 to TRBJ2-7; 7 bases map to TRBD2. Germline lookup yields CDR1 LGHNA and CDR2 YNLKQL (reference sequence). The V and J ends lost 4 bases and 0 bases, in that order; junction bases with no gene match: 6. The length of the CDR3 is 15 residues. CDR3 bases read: TGTGCCAGCAGCCCCGGCTGGGGGAGCTCCTAT. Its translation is CASSPGWGSSY. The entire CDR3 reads CASSPGWGSSYEQYF.

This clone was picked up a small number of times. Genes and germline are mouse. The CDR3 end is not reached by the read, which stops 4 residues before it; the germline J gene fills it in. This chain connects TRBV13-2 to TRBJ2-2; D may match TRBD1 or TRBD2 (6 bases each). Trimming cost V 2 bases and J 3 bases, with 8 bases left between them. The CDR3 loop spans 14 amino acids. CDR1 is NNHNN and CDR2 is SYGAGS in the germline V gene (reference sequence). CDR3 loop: CASGEGAHTGQLYF. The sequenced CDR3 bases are TGTGCCAGCGGTGAGGGGGCGCACACCGGG.

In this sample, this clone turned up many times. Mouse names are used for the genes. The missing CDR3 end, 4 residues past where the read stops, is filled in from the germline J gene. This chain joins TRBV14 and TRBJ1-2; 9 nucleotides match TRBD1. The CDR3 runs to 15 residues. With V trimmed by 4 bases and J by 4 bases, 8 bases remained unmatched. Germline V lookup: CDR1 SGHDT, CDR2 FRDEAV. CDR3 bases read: TGTGCCAGCAGTCACCCGGACAGGGGAGGCTCC. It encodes CASSHPDRGGS. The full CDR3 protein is CASSHPDRGGSDYTF.

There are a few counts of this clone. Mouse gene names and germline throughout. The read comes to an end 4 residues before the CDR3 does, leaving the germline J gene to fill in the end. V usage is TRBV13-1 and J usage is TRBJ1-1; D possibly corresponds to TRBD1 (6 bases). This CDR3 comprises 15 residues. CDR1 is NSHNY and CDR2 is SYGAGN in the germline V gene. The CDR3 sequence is CASSDAFWGGGEVFF. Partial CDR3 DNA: TGTGCCAGCAGTGATGCATTCTGGGGGGGCGGA.

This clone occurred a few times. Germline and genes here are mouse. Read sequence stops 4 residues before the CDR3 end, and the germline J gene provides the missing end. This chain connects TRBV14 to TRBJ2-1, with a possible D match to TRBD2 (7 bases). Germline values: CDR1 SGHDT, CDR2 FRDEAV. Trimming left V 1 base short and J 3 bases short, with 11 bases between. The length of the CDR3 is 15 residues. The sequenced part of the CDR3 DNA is TGTGCCAGCAGTTTCAGGGGGGCGCTCTATGCT. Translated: CASSFRGALYA. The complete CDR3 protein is CASSFRGALYAEQFF.

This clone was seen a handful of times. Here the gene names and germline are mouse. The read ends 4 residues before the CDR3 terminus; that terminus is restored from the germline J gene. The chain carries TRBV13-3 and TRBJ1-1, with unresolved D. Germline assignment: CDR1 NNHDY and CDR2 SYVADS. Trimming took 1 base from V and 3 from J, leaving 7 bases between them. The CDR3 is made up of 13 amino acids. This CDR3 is CASSDLRYTEVFF. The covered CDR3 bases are TGTGCCAGCAGTGATCTCAGGTACACA.

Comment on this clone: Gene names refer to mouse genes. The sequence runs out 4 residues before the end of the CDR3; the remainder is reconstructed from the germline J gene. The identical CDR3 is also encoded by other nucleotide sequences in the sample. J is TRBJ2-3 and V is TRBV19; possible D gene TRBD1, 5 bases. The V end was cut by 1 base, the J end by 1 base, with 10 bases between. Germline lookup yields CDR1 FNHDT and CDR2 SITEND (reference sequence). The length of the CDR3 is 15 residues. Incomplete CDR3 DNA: TGTGCCAGCAGTATAAGGCAGGGAGGTGCAGAA. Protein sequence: CASSIRQGGAE. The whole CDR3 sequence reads CASSIRQGGAETLYF.

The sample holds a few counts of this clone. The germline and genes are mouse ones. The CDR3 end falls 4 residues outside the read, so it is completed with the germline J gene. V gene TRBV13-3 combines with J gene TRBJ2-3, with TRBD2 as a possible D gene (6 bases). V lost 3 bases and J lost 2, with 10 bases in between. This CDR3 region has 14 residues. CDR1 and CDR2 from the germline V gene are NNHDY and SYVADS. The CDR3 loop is CASSALGDAETLYF. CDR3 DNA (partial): TGTGCCAGCAGTGCATTGGGGGATGCAGAA.